Presented here are 5 T cell receptor beta chains from one specimen sequenced in a study of blood T cells in healthy people across ages (dated by TCRdb to between 2014 and 2017). The library was produced with 5' RACE. Instrument used: Illumina HiSeq 2500. A second about 7 to 12 cycle PCR used a sample-barcoded 5' primer and a J-beta primer mix. Clones were called with MiXCR by TCRdb after fastp trimmed the public reads at Q25, and only in-frame beta chains were retained. Rows matching on CDR3 protein sequence are summarized as one entry with the most common DNA and genes. For this sample there are under 1,000,000 distinct CDR3 sequences; about 42% appear just once. The top ten hold less than 20% of the sample. Sequencing was carried out using blood. The source is a man older than 75 in good health.

Concerning this clonotype itself: At one boundary the junction diverges from the germline segment, which might be a read error. CDR3 DNA sequence: TGTGCCAGCAGTTTAGACAACACGGGGGTCAATGAGCAGTTCTTC. Its protein product is CASSLDNTGVNEQFF. J is TRBJ2-1 and V is TRBV7-2; possibly TRBD2 for D (6 bases). This CDR3 comprises 15 residues. CDR1 is SGHTA and CDR2 is FQGNSA in the germline V gene.

The chain carries TRBV4-3 and TRBJ2-5; 9 bases are a match to TRBD1. The J call may be wrong; the DNA end is better matched by TRBJ2-7. The germline CDR1 and CDR2 sequences are LGHNA and YSLEER. The CDR3 sequence is 18 residues long. CDR3 protein: CASSQDRATGGETYEQYF. For the CDR3, the DNA is TGCGCCAGCAGCCAAGATAGGGCGACAGGGGGTGAAACCTACGAGCAGTACTTC.

This clonotype has only a few counts. V is TRBV12-3 or TRBV12-4 and J is TRBJ2-7, with D perhaps matching TRBD1 (6 bases). This CDR3 is built from 14 residues. Trimming pared 6 bases from V and 7 bases from J, leaving 19 bases between. CDR3 sequence (DNA): TGTGCCAGCAGCCGGGACACCATACTAGGGGAGCAGTACTTC. It is translated as CASSRDTILGEQYF.

J is TRBJ2-3 and V is TRBV5-1, with D possibly matching TRBD2 (5 bases). Looked up from germline, CDR1 is SGHRS and CDR2 is YFSETQ. The CDR3 is 16 amino acids. V gave up 4 bases and J gave up 5 bases, with 20 bases separating them. This chain's CDR3 is CASSATRPSGRDTQYF. CDR3 DNA sequence: TGCGCCAGCAGCGCCACTAGACCCTCGGGGAGAGATACGCAGTATTTT.

V gene TRBV27 combines with J gene TRBJ2-5; D may be TRBD1 or TRBD2 (5 bases each). This CDR3 contains 15 residues. Germline lookup yields CDR1 MNHEY and CDR2 SMNVEV (reference sequence). Trimming left V 10 bases short and J 0 bases short, with 18 bases between. The CDR3: CATKTGRWYQETQYF. In DNA form, the CDR3 reads TGTGCCACCAAAACGGGACGTTGGTACCAAGAGACCCAGTACTTC.